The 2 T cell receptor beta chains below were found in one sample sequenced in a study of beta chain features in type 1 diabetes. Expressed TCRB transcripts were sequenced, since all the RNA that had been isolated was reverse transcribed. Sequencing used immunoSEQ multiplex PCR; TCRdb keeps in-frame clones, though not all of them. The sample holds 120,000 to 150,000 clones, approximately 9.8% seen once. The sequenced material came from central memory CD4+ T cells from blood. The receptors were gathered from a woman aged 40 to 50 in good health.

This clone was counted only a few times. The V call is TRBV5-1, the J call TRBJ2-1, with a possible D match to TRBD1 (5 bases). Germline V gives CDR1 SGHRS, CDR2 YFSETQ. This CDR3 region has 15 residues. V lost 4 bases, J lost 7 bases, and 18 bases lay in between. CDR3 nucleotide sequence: TGCGCCAGCAGCGCCCAAGGTGGGGCTGGAAATGAGCAGTTCTTC. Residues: CASSAQGGAGNEQFF.

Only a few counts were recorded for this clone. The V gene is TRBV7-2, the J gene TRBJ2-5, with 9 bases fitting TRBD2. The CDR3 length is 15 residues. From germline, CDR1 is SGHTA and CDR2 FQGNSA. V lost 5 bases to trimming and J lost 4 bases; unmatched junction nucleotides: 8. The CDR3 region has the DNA TGTGCCAGCAGCGCCTTAGCGGGGGAGGGAGAGACCCAGTACTTC. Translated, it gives CASSALAGEGETQYF.